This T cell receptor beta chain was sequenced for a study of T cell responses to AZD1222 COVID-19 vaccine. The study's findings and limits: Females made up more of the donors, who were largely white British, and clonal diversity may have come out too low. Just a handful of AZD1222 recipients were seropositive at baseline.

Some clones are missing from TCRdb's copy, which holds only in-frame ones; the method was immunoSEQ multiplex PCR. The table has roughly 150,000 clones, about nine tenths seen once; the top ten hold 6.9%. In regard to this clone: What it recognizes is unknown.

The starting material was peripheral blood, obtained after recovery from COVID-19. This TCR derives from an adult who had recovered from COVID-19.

The CDR3: CASSMRTATYNEQFF. Here the CDR3 DNA reads TGTGCCAGTAGTATGCGGACTGCAACCTACAATGAGCAGTTCTTC. The chain recombines TRBV19 with TRBJ2-1, with D perhaps matching TRBD2 (5 bases). The CDR3 is 15 amino acids. Germline V CDR1 and CDR2: LNHDA, SQIVND (reference sequence). V lost 3 bases and J 2 bases, leaving 11 bases between the germline ends.